These T cell receptor beta chains were read from a single sample in a study of OX40 agonist ivuxolimab in advanced cancers. The method was immunoSEQ multiplex PCR; TCRdb's version includes in-frame clones alone and lacks a portion of them. The sample lists about 72,000 clones; 88% were seen once. The specimen was CD4+ or CD8+ T cells sorted from blood, collected in a trial of the OX40 agonist ivuxolimab. These receptors all stem from an adult with an advanced solid tumor such as melanoma, head and neck, liver or kidney cancer. CDR3s include the opening cysteine and the closing phenylalanine or tryptophan. The order of the fields is J gene, clone size, V gene, CDR3 protein. Clone size is not always given. Where it is, it says once, few, many or a class for expanded clones.

j_gene: TRBJ1-4; abundance: medium-sized; v_gene: TRBV9; CDR3aa: CASSETAYNEKLFF
j_gene: TRBJ2-5; abundance: .; v_gene: TRBV7-2; CDR3aa: CASSLGPKETQYF
j_gene: TRBJ2-1; abundance: .; v_gene: TRBV18; CDR3aa: CASSPPPSGNEQFF
j_gene: TRBJ2-4; abundance: .; v_gene: TRBV15; CDR3aa: CATSREGREGTKNIQYF
j_gene: TRBJ2-5; abundance: .; v_gene: TRBV7-2; CDR3aa: CASSLTRETQYF
j_gene: TRBJ1-1; abundance: .; v_gene: TRBV7-8; CDR3aa: CASRENTEAFF
j_gene: TRBJ2-1; abundance: .; v_gene: TRBV7-2; CDR3aa: CASSLGPPGYNEQFF
j_gene: TRBJ1-2; abundance: .; v_gene: TRBV28; CDR3aa: CATTPPGGFPYGYTF
j_gene: TRBJ2-2; abundance: .; v_gene: TRBV11-3; CDR3aa: CASSLGATKTGELFF
j_gene: TRBJ1-2; abundance: .; v_gene: TRBV15; CDR3aa: CATSNGDRGQGYTF
j_gene: TRBJ1-1; abundance: .; v_gene: TRBV6-5; CDR3aa: CASRRDGYTEAFF
j_gene: TRBJ1-2; abundance: .; v_gene: TRBV5-4; CDR3aa: CASSLDGLGGYTF
j_gene: TRBJ2-4; abundance: once; v_gene: TRBV11-2; CDR3aa: CASGETGAKNIQYF
j_gene: TRBJ1-6; abundance: .; v_gene: TRBV6-6; CDR3aa: CASSPSGPPDSPLHF
j_gene: TRBJ2-1; abundance: .; v_gene: TRBV28; CDR3aa: CASSFGGTGYNEQFF
j_gene: TRBJ2-3; abundance: .; v_gene: TRBV5-1; CDR3aa: CASSLDLSTDTQYF
j_gene: TRBJ2-6; abundance: .; v_gene: TRBV27; CDR3aa: CASSLSSGWSGANVLTF
j_gene: TRBJ1-1; abundance: .; v_gene: TRBV6-5; CDR3aa: CASSRGQTGAEAFF
j_gene: TRBJ2-4; abundance: .; v_gene: TRBV29-1; CDR3aa: CSAGLDIQYF
j_gene: TRBJ2-1; abundance: .; v_gene: TRBV11-2; CDR3aa: CASSLPSYGTAYNEQFF
j_gene: TRBJ2-2; abundance: .; v_gene: TRBV5-1; CDR3aa: CASSLALAGELFF
j_gene: TRBJ1-1; abundance: .; v_gene: TRBV7-2; CDR3aa: CASSLFATGAGYTEAFF
j_gene: TRBJ2-3; abundance: .; v_gene: TRBV27; CDR3aa: CASSLQGPDTQYF
j_gene: TRBJ1-2; abundance: .; v_gene: TRBV28; CDR3aa: CASSPTAIFYGYTF
j_gene: TRBJ1-2; abundance: .; v_gene: TRBV7-2; CDR3aa: CASSFEVNYGYTF